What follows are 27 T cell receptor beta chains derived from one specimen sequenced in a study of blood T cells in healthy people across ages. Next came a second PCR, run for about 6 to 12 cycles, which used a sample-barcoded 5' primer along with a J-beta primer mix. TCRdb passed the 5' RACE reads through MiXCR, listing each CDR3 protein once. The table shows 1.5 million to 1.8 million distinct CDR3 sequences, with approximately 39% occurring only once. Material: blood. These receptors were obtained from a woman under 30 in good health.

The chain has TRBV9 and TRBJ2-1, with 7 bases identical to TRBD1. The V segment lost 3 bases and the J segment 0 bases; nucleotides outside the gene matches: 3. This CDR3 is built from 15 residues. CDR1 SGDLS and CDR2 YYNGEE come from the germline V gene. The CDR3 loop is CASSGWDSSYNEQFF. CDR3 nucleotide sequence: TGTGCCAGCAGCGGCTGGGACAGCTCCTACAATGAGCAGTTCTTC. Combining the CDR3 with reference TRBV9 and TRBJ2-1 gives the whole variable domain DSGVTQTPKHLITATGQRVTLRCSPRSGDLSVYWYQQSLDQGLQFLIQYYNGEERAKGNILERFSAQQFPDLHSELNLSSLELGDSALYFCASSGWDSSYNEQFFGPGTRLTVL.

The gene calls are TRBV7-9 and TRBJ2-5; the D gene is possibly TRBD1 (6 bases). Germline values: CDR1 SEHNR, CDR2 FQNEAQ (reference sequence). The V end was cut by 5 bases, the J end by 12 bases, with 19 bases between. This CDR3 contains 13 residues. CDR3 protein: CASSAGTRHLEYF. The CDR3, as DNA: TGTGCCAGCAGCGCCGGGACAAGGCATTTGGAGTACTTC.

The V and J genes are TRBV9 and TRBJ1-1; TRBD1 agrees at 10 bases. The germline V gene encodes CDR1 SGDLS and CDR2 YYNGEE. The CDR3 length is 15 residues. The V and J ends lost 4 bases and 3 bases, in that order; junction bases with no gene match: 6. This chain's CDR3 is CASSPPDRGYTEAFF. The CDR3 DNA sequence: TGTGCCAGCAGCCCCCCGGACAGGGGGTACACTGAAGCTTTCTTT.

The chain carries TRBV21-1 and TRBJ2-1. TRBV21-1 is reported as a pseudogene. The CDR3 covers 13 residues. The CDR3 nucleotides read TGTGCCAGCAGCAAAGGGGGTCGGGATGAGCAGTTCTTC. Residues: CASSKGGRDEQFF.

DNA for the CDR3: TGCAGTGCTAGAGATCCAACTAGCGGGAGGTGGGAGACCCAGTACTTC. Amino acid sequence: CSARDPTSGRWETQYF. This sequence joins TRBV20-1 and TRBJ2-5; 12 bases map to TRBD2. Germline lookup yields CDR1 DFQATT and CDR2 SNEGSKA (reference sequence). The CDR3 totals 16 residues. The ends lost 0 bases at V and 5 bases at J; junction bases unmatched: 7.

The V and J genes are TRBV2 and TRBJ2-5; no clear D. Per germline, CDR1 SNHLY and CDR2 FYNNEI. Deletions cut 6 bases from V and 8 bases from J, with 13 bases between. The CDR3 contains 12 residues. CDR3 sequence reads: CASSLYTETQYF. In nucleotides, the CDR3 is TGTGCCAGCAGCCTTTATACAGAAACCCAGTACTTC.

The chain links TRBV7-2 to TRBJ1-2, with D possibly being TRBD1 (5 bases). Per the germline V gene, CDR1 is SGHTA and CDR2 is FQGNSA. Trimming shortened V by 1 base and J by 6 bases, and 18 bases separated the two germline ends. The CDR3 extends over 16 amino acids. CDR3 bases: TGTGCCAGCAGCTTAGGGGGCGAGGGCCCAGCCCATGGCTACACCTTC. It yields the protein CASSLGGEGPAHGYTF.

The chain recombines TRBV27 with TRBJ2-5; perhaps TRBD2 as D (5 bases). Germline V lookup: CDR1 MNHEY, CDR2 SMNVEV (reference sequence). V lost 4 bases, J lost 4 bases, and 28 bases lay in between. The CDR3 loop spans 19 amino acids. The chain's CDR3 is CASSYSASDLFQGLETQYF. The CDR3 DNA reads TGTGCCAGCAGTTATTCGGCGTCAGACCTATTCCAAGGACTAGAGACCCAGTACTTC.

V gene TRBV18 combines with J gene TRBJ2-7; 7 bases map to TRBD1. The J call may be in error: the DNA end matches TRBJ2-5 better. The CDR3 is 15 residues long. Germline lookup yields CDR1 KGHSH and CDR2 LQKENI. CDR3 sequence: CASSPPDRLMETQYF. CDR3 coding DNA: TGTGCCAGCTCACCGCCGGACAGGTTGATGGAGACCCAGTACTTC.

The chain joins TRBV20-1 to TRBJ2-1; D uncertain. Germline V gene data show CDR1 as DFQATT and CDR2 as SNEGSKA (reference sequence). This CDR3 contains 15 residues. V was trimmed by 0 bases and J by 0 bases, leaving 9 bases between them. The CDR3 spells CSARDHPSSYNEQFF. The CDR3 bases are TGCAGTGCTAGAGATCACCCCAGCTCCTACAATGAGCAGTTCTTC.

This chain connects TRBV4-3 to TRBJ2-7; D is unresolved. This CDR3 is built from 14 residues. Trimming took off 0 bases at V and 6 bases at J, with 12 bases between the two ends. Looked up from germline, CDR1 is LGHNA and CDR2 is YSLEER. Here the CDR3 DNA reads TGCGCCAGCAGCCAAGATAAAGTAAAAGGCGAGCAGTACTTC. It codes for CASSQDKVKGEQYF.

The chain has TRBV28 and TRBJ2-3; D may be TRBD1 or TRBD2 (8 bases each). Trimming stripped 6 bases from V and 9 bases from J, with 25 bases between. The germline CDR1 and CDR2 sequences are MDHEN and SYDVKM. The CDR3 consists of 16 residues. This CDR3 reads CASSSQGAGGRVTQYF. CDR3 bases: TGTGCCAGCAGCTCCCAGGGGGCGGGAGGAAGGGTGACGCAGTATTTT.

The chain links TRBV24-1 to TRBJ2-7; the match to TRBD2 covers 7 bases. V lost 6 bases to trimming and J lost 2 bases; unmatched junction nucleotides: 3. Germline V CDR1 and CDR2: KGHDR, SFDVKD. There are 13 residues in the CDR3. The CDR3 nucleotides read TGTGCCACCAGTTCTGCGGGGGCCTACGAGCAGTACTTC. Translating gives CATSSAGAYEQYF.

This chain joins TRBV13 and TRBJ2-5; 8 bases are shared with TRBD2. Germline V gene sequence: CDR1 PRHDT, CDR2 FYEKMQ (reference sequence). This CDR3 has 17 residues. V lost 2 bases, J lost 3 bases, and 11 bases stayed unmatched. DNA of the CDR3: TGTGCCAGCAGCTTACTGGCTAGCGGGCCCGGGGAAGAGACCCAGTACTTC. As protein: CASSLLASGPGEETQYF.

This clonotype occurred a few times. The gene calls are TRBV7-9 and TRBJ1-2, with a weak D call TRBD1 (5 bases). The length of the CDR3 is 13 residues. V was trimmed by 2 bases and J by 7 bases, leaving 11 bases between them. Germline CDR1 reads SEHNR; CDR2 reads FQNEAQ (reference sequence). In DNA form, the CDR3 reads TGTGCCAGCAGCTTACTAGGGGTTGGTGGCTACACCTTC. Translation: CASSLLGVGGYTF.

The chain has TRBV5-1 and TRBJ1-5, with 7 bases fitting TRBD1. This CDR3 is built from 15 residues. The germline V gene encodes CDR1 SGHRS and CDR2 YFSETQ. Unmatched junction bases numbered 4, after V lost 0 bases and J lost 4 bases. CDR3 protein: CASSLGGQPNQPQHF. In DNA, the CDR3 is TGCGCCAGCAGCTTGGGGGGACAGCCTAATCAGCCCCAGCATTTT. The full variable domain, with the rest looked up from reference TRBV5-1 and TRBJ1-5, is KAGVTQTPRYLIKTRGQQVTLSCSPISGHRSVSWYQQTPGQGLQFLFEYFSETQRNKGNFPGRFSGRQFSNSRSEMNVSTLELGDSALYLCASSLGGQPNQPQHFGDGTRLSIL.

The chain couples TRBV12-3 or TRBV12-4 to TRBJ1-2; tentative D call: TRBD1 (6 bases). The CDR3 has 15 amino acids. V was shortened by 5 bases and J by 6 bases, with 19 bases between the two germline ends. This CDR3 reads CASSTRQVRMNGYTF. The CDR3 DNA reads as TGTGCCAGCAGTACGAGACAGGTCCGAATGAATGGCTACACCTTC.

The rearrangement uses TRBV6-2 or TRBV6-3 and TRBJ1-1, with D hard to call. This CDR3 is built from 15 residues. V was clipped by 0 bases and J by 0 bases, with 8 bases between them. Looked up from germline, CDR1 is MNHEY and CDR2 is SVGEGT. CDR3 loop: CASSYSVTMNTEAFF. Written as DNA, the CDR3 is TGTGCCAGCAGTTACTCGGTTACCATGAACACTGAAGCTTTCTTT.

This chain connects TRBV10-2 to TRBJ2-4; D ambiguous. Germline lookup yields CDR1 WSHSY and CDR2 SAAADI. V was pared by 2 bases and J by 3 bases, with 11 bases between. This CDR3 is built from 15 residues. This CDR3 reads CASSERSNSKNIQYF. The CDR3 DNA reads TGCGCCAGCAGTGAGCGCAGTAACAGCAAAAACATTCAGTACTTC.

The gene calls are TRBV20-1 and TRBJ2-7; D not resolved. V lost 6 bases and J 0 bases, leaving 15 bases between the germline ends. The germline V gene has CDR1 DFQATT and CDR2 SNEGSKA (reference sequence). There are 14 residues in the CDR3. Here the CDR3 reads CSASVVSPSYEQYF. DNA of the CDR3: TGCAGTGCGTCTGTCGTTAGTCCCTCCTACGAGCAGTACTTC.

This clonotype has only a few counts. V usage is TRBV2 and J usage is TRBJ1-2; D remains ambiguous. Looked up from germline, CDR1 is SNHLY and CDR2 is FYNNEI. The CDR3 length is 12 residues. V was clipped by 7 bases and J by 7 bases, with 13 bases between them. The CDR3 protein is CASTNQPVGYTF. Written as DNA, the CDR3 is TGTGCCAGCACCAACCAGCCCGTTGGCTACACCTTC.

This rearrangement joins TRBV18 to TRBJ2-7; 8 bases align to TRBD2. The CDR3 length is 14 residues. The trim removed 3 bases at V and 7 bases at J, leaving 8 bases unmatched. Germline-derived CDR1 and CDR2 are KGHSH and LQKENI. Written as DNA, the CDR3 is TGTGCCAGCTCACCCCCAGCGGGGGACAATGAGCAGTACTTC. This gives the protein CASSPPAGDNEQYF.

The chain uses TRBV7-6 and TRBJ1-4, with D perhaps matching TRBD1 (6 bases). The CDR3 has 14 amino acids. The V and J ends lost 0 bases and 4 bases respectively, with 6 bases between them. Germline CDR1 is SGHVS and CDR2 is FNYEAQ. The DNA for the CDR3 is TGTGCCAGCAGCTTAGCGGACAGTAATGAAAAACTGTTTTTT. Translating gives CASSLADSNEKLFF.

CDR3 amino acids: CSAREQGEHYYNEQYF. As DNA, the CDR3 is TGCAGTGCTAGAGAACAGGGGGAACATTACTACAATGAGCAGTACTTC. J is TRBJ2-7 and V is TRBV20-1; 8 positions agree with TRBD1. The CDR3 is 16 amino acids. After removal of 0 bases from V and 7 bases from J, the junction contained 14 bases not matched to a gene. Germline values: CDR1 DFQATT, CDR2 SNEGSKA (reference sequence).

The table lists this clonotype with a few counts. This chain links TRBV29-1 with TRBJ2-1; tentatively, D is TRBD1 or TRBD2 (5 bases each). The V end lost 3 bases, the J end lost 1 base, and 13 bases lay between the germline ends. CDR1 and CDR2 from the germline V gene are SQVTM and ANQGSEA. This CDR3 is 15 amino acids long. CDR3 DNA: TGCAGCGTTGATATCATAGAGGGGTCCTACAATGAGCAGTTCTTC. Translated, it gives CSVDIIEGSYNEQFF.

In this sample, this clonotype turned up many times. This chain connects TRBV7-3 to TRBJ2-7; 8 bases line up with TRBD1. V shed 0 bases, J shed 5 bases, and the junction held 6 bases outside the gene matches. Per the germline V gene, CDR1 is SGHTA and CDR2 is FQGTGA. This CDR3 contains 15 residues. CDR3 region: CASSLTRTGMNEQYF. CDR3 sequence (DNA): TGTGCCAGCAGCTTAACTAGGACAGGGATGAACGAGCAGTACTTC.

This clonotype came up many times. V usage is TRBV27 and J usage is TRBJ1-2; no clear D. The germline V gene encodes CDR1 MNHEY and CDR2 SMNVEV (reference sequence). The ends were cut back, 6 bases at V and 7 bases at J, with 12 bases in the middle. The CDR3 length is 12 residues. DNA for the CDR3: TGTGCCAGCAGAAGCCTTCGGGGTGGCTACACCTTC. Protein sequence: CASRSLRGGYTF.